A selection of T cell receptor beta chains follows, all from one sample in a study of T cell responses to AZD1222 COVID-19 vaccine. The table came from immunoSEQ multiplex PCR; TCRdb's copy has only in-frame clones and leaves some out. The sample includes 200,000 or so clones, about nine tenths of them seen just once. Sequenced material: peripheral blood, taken on day 0 of MenACWY control vaccination. These TCRs come from an adult in good health. CDR3s include the opening cysteine and the closing phenylalanine or tryptophan. Fields, in order: J gene, D gene, clone size, V gene, CDR3 protein, CDR3 DNA. D genes are given only for firm matches. Size tells how often a clone was seen (once, few, many) or the class of an expanded clone, and some rows leave it out.

>TRBJ1-1|.|once|TRBV5-1
CATEGLMNTEAFF
TGCGCCACTGAGGGACTTATGAACACTGAAGCTTTCTTT
>TRBJ1-3|.|.|TRBV30
CAWSQGQMVAAGNTIYF
TGTGCCTGGAGTCAGGGGCAGATGGTAGCCGCTGGAAACACCATATATTTT
>TRBJ2-7|TRBD2|.|TRBV6-5
CASALAGRETYEQYF
TGTGCCTCGGCGCTAGCGGGGAGAGAAACCTACGAGCAGTACTTC
>TRBJ2-7|.|.|TRBV4-1
CASSQPVAGYEQYF
TGCGCCAGCAGCCAGCCCGTCGCAGGCTACGAGCAGTACTTC
>TRBJ1-2|.|.|TRBV9
CASSVALGQDYGYTF
TGTGCCAGCAGCGTAGCACTAGGGCAAGACTATGGCTACACCTTC
>TRBJ2-1|TRBD1|.|TRBV9
CASSVGLRGGRGIYNEQFF
TGTGCCAGCAGCGTAGGTCTCCGAGGGGGCAGGGGTATCTACAATGAGCAGTTCTTC
>TRBJ1-1|.|once|TRBV3-1/TRBV3-2
CASSQGGTVMNTEAFF
TGTGCCAGCAGCCAGGGGGGGACGGTCATGAACACTGAAGCTTTCTTT
>TRBJ2-2|.|.|TRBV28
CASSGGRGVTGELFF
TGTGCCAGCAGTGGGGGTAGGGGGGTTACCGGGGAGCTGTTTTTT
>TRBJ1-6|.|.|TRBV6-5
CATKDYGSLNSPLHF
TGTGCCACCAAGGATTACGGCAGCTTAAATTCACCCCTCCACTTT
>TRBJ2-7|.|.|TRBV30
CAWETTQGSYEQYF
TGTGCCTGGGAGACCACACAGGGTTCCTACGAGCAGTACTTC
>TRBJ2-1|.|.|TRBV6-5
CASSPVINNEQFF
TGTGCCAGCAGTCCGGTGATTAACAATGAGCAGTTCTTC
>TRBJ1-2|TRBD1|once|TRBV28
CATLNRGYYYGYTF
TGTGCCACCCTGAACAGGGGGTATTACTATGGCTACACCTTC